Below are 18 T cell receptor beta chains sequenced from a single sample in a study of shared clonotypes between healthy human individuals. Naive CD8 isolation took CD45RO-negative cells positively selected for CCR7 and excluded terminally differentiated effector memory CD45RA+ cells. Sequencing used immunoSEQ multiplex PCR; TCRdb keeps in-frame clones, though not all of them. The repertoire holds about 2 million clones, with just under 95% as singletons. The sequencing input was naive CD8+ T cells sorted from blood. The receptors come from a man younger than 30 in good health.

The V and J genes are TRBV18 and TRBJ2-5; D ambiguous. Germline V gene lookup returns CDR1 KGHSH and CDR2 LQKENI. V lost 3 bases and J lost 5, with 19 bases in between. CDR3 length: 16 amino acids. DNA of the CDR3: TGTGCCAGCTCACCTACGACTGGGGTCTTGTTGGAGACCCAGTACTTC. Translating it yields CASSPTTGVLLETQYF.

Regarding this clone: The same CDR3 is also encoded by other DNA sequences in this sample. CDR3 nucleotides: TGTGCCAGCAGCGGGGGGAGTTACGAGCAGTACTTC. Protein sequence: CASSGGSYEQYF. The chain is built from TRBV5-6 and TRBJ2-7; D is perhaps TRBD2 (6 bases). CDR1 and CDR2 (germline): SGHDT, YYEEEE. Between the trimmed V and J ends, which lost 4 bases and 4 bases, there was a span of 9 bases. CDR3 length equals 12 residues.

The chain carries TRBV7-6 and TRBJ1-1; D is unresolved. The CDR3 sequence is 13 residues long. Germline-derived CDR1 and CDR2 are SGHVS and FNYEAQ. Between the trimmed V and J ends, which lost 4 bases and 7 bases, there was a span of 13 bases. The CDR3 nucleotides read TGTGCCAGCAGCTCACCGCCCCTAAATGAAGCTTTCTTT. Translating it yields CASSSPPLNEAFF.

V gene TRBV6-6 combines with J gene TRBJ2-5; tentative D call: TRBD1 (5 bases). The CDR3 is made up of 11 amino acids. Germline V CDR1 and CDR2: MNHNY, SVGAGI (reference sequence). The V end was cut by 2 bases, the J end by 12 bases, with 10 bases between. The chain's CDR3 is CASSYGAGKYF. The CDR3 coding sequence is TGTGCCAGCAGTTACGGGGCAGGGAAGTACTTC.

The V call is TRBV4-1, the J call TRBJ2-7; TRBD2 is a possible D gene (5 bases). The CDR3 covers 14 residues. The germline V and J ends were trimmed by 2 bases and 3 bases, with 11 bases remaining between them. Germline CDR1 MGHRA, CDR2 YSYEKL. DNA for the CDR3: TGCGCCAGCAGCCAACCGGACGGGATCTACGAGCAGTACTTC. It is translated as CASSQPDGIYEQYF.

The chain recombines TRBV30 with TRBJ2-7; TRBD1 aligns across 9 bases. Trimming took 7 bases from V and 4 from J; bases not matched to a gene: 5. CDR3 size: 12 residues. Germline V CDR1 and CDR2: GTSNPN, SVGIG (reference sequence). CDR3 coding DNA: TGTGCCTCGGAGGGACAGGGATACGAGCAGTACTTC. Its protein is CASEGQGYEQYF.

The V gene is TRBV9, the J gene TRBJ2-3; D remains unclear. V was cut by 4 bases and J by 4 bases, with 4 bases left in between. The CDR3 covers 11 residues. Germline V gives CDR1 SGDLS, CDR2 YYNGEE. The CDR3 sequence is CASSNADTQYF. In DNA form, the CDR3 reads TGTGCCAGCAGCAACGCAGATACGCAGTATTTT.

This sequence joins TRBV11-2 and TRBJ1-6; 9 bases fit TRBD1. The CDR3 is 14 residues long. Looked up from germline, CDR1 is SGHAT and CDR2 is FQNNGV. J lost 9 bases, V lost 4 bases, and 4 bases had no gene match. Written as DNA, the CDR3 is TGTGCCAGCAGCTATACAGGGGGCGGTTCACCCCTCCACTTT. Protein sequence: CASSYTGGGSPLHF.

The chain couples TRBV18 to TRBJ2-7, with D perhaps matching TRBD1 or TRBD2 (5 bases each). The germline V gene encodes CDR1 KGHSH and CDR2 LQKENI. The CDR3 length is 13 residues. V lost 3 bases and J lost 4, with 10 bases in between. CDR3 in amino acids: CASSPGVGYEQYF. The CDR3 nucleotides are TGTGCCAGCTCACCGGGGGTTGGGTACGAGCAGTACTTC.

The CDR3 nucleotides read TGTGCCAGCAGCCTAGCGGGGGGAATCTCCTACGAGCAGTACTTC. It yields the protein CASSLAGGISYEQYF. V and J are TRBV5-4 and TRBJ2-7, with 11 bases aligning to TRBD2. The germline gives CDR1 SGHNT, CDR2 YYREEE (reference sequence). The CDR3 loop spans 15 amino acids. The J segment lost 0 bases and the V segment lost 4 bases, leaving 3 bases of the junction unmatched.

The CDR3 DNA sequence: TGTGCCAGTAGTACCGAAGAGGGGACCCAGTACTTC. This encodes CASSTEEGTQYF. V usage is TRBV19 and J usage is TRBJ2-5, with D possibly matching TRBD2 (5 bases). The CDR3 sequence is 12 residues long. The germline CDR1 and CDR2 sequences are LNHDA and SQIVND (reference sequence). Trimming removed 4 bases from V and 7 bases from J, with 10 bases in between.

The gene calls are TRBV7-9 and TRBJ2-3; 8 bases are shared with TRBD2. Looked up from germline, CDR1 is SEHNR and CDR2 is FQNEAQ (reference sequence). The CDR3 is 13 residues long. J was trimmed by 9 bases and V by 4 bases; bases with no gene match: 6. Here the CDR3 DNA reads TGTGCCAGCAGCTCACCGGGACTAGAAACGCAGTATTTT. It codes for CASSSPGLETQYF.

The chain has TRBV28 and TRBJ2-5; 7 bases are a match to TRBD1. The CDR3 spans 16 residues. V was pared by 2 bases and J by 2 bases, with 8 bases of the junction left unmatched. In germline, CDR1 is MDHEN, CDR2 SYDVKM. CDR3 protein: CASSLDPTGPQETQYF. Here the CDR3 DNA reads TGTGCCAGCAGTTTAGACCCGACAGGGCCGCAAGAGACCCAGTACTTC.

The chain employs TRBV7-6 and TRBJ2-5, with 13 bases identical to TRBD2. Germline lookup yields CDR1 SGHVS and CDR2 FNYEAQ. The CDR3 is made up of 17 amino acids. V lost 3 bases, J lost 5 bases, and 9 bases stayed unmatched. The CDR3 DNA reads as TGTGCCAGCAGCTTCGGGACTAGCGGGGCCTCGAGGGAGACCCAGTACTTC. This gives the protein CASSFGTSGASRETQYF.

The genes are TRBV11-3 and TRBJ2-5, with D perhaps TRBD2 (6 bases). V lost 5 bases to trimming and J lost 5 bases, with 18 bases between them. The germline gives CDR1 SGHNT, CDR2 YENEEA. This CDR3 region has 15 residues. This CDR3 reads CASSPGFTGRETQYF. CDR3 bases: TGTGCCAGCAGCCCAGGATTCACTGGGAGGGAGACCCAGTACTTC.

The J gene is TRBJ2-7, the V gene TRBV11-2, with D unclear. This CDR3 has 17 residues. V was clipped by 0 bases and J by 0 bases, with 15 bases between them. CDR1 and CDR2 (germline): SGHAT, FQNNGV. This CDR3 is CASSLDLATESSYEQYF. In nucleotides, the CDR3 is TGTGCCAGCAGCTTAGATCTTGCCACGGAGAGCTCCTACGAGCAGTACTTC.

The V gene is TRBV5-6, the J gene TRBJ2-1; D ambiguous. This CDR3 region has 13 residues. Germline-derived CDR1 and CDR2 are SGHDT and YYEEEE. V lost 4 bases and J 3 bases, leaving 8 bases between the germline ends. Written as DNA, the CDR3 is TGTGCCAGCAGCCCCGCCGACTACAATGAGCAGTTCTTC. Translated: CASSPADYNEQFF.

This chain joins TRBV13 and TRBJ2-7, with D maybe TRBD2 (6 bases). Trimming left V 4 bases short and J 6 bases short, with 10 bases between. Germline CDR1 and CDR2: PRHDT and FYEKMQ (reference sequence). The CDR3 spans 12 residues. CDR3 protein: CASSSQGGEQYF. DNA for the CDR3: TGTGCCAGCAGCTCCCAGGGAGGCGAGCAGTACTTC.